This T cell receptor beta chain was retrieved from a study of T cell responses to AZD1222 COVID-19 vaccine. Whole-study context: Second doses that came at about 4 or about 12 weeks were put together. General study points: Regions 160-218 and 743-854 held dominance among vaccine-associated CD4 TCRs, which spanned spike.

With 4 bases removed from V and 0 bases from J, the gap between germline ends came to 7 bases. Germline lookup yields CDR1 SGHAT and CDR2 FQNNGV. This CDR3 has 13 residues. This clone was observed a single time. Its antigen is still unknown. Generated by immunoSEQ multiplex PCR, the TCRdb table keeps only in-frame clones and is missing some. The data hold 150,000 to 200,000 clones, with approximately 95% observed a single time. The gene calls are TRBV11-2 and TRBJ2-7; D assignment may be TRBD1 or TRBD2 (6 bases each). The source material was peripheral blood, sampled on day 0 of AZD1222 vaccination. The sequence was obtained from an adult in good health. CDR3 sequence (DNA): TGTGCCAGCAGCTGGGGGGCCTCCTACGAGCAGTACTTC. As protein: CASSWGASYEQYF.